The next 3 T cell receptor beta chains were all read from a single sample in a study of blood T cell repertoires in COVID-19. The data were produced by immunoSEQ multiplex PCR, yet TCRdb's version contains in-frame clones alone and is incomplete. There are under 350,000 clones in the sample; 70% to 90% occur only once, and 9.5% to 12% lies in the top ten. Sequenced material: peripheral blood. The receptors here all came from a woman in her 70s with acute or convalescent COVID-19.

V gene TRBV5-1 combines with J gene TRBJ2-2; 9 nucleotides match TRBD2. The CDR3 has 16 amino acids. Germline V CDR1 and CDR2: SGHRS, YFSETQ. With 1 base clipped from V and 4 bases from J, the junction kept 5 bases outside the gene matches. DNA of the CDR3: TGCGCCAGCAGCTTGCTCCAGCGGGGGGTCACCGGGGAGCTGTTTTTT. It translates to CASSLLQRGVTGELFF. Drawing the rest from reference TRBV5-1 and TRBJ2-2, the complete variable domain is KAGVTQTPRYLIKTRGQQVTLSCSPISGHRSVSWYQQTPGQGLQFLFEYFSETQRNKGNFPGRFSGRQFSNSRSEMNVSTLELGDSALYLCASSLLQRGVTGELFFGEGSRLTVL.

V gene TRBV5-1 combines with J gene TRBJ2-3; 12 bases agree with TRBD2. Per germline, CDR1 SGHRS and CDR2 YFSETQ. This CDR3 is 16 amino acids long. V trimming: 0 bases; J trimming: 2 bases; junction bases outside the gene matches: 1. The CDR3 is CASSLGTSGTTDTQYF. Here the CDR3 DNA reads TGCGCCAGCAGCTTGGGGACTAGCGGGACCACAGATACGCAGTATTTT.

The CDR3 sequence: CASSLQGDTGYTF. The CDR3 DNA sequence: TGCGCCAGCAGCTTACAAGGAGATACAGGCTACACCTTC. This chain uses TRBV5-1 with TRBJ1-2; D remains ambiguous. Trimming left V 2 bases short and J 8 bases short, with 13 bases between. The V gene's germline CDR1 is SGHRS and CDR2 YFSETQ. This CDR3 region has 13 residues.